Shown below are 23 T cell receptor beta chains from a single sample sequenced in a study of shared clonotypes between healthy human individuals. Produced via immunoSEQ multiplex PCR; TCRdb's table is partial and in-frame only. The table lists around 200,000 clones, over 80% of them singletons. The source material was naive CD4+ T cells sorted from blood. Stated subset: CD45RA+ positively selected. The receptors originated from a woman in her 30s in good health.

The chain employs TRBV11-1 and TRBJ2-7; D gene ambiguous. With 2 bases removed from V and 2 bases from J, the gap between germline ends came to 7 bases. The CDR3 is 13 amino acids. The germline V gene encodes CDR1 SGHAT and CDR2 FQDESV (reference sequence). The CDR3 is CASSLFNTYEQYF. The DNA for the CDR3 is TGTGCCAGCAGCTTATTCAACACCTACGAGCAGTACTTC.

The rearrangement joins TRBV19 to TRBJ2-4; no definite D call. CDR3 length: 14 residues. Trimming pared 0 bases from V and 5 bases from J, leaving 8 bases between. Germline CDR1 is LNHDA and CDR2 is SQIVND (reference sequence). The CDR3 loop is CASSIEPYQNIQYF. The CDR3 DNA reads TGTGCCAGTAGTATAGAGCCTTACCAAAACATTCAGTACTTC.

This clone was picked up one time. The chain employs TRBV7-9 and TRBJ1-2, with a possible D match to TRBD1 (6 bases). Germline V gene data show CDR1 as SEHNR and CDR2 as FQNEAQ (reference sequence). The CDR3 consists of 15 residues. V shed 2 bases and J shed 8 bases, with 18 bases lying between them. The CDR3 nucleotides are TGTGCCAGCAGCTTATTATCGACAGGTTGGGAGGGCTACACCTTC. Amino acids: CASSLLSTGWEGYTF.

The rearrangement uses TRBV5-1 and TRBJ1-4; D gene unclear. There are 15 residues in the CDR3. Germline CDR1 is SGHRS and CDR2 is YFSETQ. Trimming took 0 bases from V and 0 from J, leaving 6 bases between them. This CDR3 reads CASSLAAATNEKLFF. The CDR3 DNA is TGCGCCAGCAGCTTGGCAGCAGCAACTAATGAAAAACTGTTTTTT.

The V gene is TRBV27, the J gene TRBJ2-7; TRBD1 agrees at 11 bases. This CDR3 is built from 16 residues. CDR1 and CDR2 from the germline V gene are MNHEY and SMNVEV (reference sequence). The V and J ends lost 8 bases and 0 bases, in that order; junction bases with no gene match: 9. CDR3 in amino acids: CASYGQGASFSYEQYF. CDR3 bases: TGTGCCAGCTACGGACAGGGGGCCTCCTTCTCCTACGAGCAGTACTTC.

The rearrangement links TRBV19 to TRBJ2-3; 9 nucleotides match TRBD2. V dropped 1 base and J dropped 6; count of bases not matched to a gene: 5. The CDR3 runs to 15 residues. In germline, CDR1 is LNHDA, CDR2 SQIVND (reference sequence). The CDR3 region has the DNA TGTGCCAGTAGTATAGTGGCTAGCGGGGACGATACGCAGTATTTT. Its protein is CASSIVASGDDTQYF.

CDR3 in amino acids: CASSLGRTSGLYNEQFF. The CDR3 DNA sequence: TGTGCCAGCAGCTTAGGTAGGACTAGCGGGTTATACAATGAGCAGTTCTTC. The chain recombines TRBV7-3 with TRBJ2-1, with 11 nucleotides matching TRBD2. Germline CDR1 and CDR2: SGHTA and FQGTGA. This CDR3 comprises 17 residues. The trim removed 2 bases at V and 4 bases at J, leaving 7 bases unmatched. Full variable domain (outside the CDR3, taken from reference TRBV7-3 and TRBJ2-1): GAGVSQTPSNKVTEKGKYVELRCDPISGHTALYWYRQSLGQGPEFLIYFQGTGAADDSGLPNDRFFAVRPEGSVSTLKIQRTERGDSAVYLCASSLGRTSGLYNEQFFGPGTRLTVL.

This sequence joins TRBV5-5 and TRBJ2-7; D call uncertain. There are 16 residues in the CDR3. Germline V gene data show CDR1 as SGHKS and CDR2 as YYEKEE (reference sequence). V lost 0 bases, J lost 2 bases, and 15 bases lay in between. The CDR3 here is CASSLGPMGITYEQYF. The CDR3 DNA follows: TGTGCCAGCAGCTTGGGACCGATGGGGATCACCTACGAGCAGTACTTC.

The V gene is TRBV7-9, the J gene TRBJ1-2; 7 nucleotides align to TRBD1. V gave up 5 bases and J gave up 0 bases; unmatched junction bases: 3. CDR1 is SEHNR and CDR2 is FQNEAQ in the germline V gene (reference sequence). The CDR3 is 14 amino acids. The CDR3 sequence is CASSIQGTNYGYTF. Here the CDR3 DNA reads TGTGCCAGCAGCATACAGGGGACTAACTATGGCTACACCTTC.

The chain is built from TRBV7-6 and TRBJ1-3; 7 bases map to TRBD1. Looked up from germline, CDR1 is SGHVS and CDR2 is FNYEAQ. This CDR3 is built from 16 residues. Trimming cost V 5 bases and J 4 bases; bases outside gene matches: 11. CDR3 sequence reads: CASSARQGRAGNTIYF. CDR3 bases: TGTGCCAGCAGCGCCAGACAGGGAAGGGCCGGAAACACCATATATTTT.

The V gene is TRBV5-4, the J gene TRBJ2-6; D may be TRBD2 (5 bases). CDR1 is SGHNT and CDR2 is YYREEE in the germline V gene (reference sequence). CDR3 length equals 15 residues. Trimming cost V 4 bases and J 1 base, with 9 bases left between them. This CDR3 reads CASSGEGSGANVLTF. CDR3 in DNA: TGTGCCAGCAGCGGAGAGGGATCTGGGGCCAACGTCCTGACTTTC.

The CDR3 spells CASSRDPRTYEQYF. The CDR3 DNA is TGCGCCAGCAGCCGGGACCCTAGAACCTACGAGCAGTACTTC. The chain couples TRBV4-3 to TRBJ2-7; either TRBD1 or TRBD2 may fit D (5 bases each). Germline CDR1 is LGHNA and CDR2 is YSLEER. Trimming removed 4 bases from V and 2 bases from J, with 12 bases in between. CDR3 size: 14 residues.

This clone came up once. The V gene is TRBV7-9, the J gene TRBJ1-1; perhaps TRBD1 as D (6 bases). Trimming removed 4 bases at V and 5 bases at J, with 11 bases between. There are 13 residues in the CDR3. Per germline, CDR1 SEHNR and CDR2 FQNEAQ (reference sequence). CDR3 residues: CASSYKQGTEAFF. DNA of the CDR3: TGTGCCAGCAGCTATAAACAGGGAACTGAAGCTTTCTTT.

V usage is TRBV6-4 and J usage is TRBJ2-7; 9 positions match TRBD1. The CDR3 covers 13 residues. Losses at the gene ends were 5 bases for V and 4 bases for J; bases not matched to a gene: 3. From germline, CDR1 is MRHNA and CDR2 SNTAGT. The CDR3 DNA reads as TGTGCCAGCAGTTCGGGACAGGGTTACGAGCAGTACTTC. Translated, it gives CASSSGQGYEQYF.

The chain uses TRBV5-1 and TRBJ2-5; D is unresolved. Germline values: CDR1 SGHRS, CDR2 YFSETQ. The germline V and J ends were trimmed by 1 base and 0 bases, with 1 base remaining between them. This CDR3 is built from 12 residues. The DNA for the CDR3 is TGCGCCAGCAGCTTGTACCAAGAGACCCAGTACTTC. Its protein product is CASSLYQETQYF.

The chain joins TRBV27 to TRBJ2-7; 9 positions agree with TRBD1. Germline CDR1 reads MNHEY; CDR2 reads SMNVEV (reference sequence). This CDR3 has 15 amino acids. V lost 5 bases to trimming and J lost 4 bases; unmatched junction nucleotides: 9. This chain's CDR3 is CASSRPGQGLYEQYF. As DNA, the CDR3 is TGTGCCAGCAGTCGTCCGGGACAGGGCCTTTACGAGCAGTACTTC.

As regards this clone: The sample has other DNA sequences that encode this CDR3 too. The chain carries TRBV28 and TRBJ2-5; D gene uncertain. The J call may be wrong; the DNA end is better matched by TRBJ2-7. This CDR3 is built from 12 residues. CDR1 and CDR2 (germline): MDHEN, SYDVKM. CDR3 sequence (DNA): TGTGCCAGCAGTTTTTCATCGTACGAGCAGTACTTC. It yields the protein CASSFSSYEQYF.

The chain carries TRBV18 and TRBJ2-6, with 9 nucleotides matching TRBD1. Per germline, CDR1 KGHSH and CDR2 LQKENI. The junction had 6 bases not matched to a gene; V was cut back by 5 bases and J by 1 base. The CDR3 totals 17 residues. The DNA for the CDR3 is TGTGCCAGCTCATGGGGACAGGGAATGTCTGGGGCCAACGTCCTGACTTTC. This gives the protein CASSWGQGMSGANVLTF.

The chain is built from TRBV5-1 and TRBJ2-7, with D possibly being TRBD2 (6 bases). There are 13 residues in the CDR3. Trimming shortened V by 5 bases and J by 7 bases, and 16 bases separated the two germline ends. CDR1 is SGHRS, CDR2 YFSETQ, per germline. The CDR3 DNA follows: TGCGCCAGCAGTTCCACTGGGACTTGGGAGCAGTACTTC. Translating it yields CASSSTGTWEQYF.

Here the CDR3 reads CASSPQGTGTNEQYF. As DNA, the CDR3 is TGTGCCAGCTCACCACAGGGGACAGGGACGAACGAGCAGTACTTC. V and J are TRBV18 and TRBJ2-7; 9 bases match TRBD1. The CDR3 contains 15 residues. Germline lookup yields CDR1 KGHSH and CDR2 LQKENI. V trimming: 1 base; J trimming: 5 bases; junction bases outside the gene matches: 6.

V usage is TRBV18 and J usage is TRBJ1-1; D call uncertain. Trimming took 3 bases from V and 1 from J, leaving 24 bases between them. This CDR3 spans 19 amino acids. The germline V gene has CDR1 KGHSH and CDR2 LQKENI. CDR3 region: CASSPNPAGTGVANTEAFF. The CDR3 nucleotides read TGTGCCAGCTCACCCAATCCCGCAGGAACTGGGGTGGCGAACACTGAAGCTTTCTTT.

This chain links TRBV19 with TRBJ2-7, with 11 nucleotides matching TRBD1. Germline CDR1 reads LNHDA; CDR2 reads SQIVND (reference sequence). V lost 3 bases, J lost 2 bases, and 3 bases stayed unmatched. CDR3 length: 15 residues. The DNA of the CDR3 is TGTGCCAGTAGTATCGGACAGGGGGCAGCCTACGAGCAGTACTTC. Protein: CASSIGQGAAYEQYF.

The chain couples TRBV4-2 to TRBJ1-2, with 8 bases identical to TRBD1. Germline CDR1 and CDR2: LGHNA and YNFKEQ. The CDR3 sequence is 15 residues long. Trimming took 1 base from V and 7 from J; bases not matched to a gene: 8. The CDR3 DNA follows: TGTGCCAGCAGCCAAGGAGACAGGGGTTCAGCTGGCTACACCTTC. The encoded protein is CASSQGDRGSAGYTF.